This TCR beta chain was sequenced for a study of T cell repertoires in cytomegalovirus infection. The study, taken as a whole, reports: CMV-specific TCR beta clonotypes restricted by HLA-C were the ones dominating the ex vivo response.

TCRdb used MiXCR to reprocess the reads, holding one entry per CDR3 protein. The repertoire consists of 350,000 to 550,000 distinct CDR3 sequences, with 25% to 40% occurring once and the leading ten covering around 15%. This clonotype was observed a few times. Its antigen is not identified. Trimming pared 3 bases from V and 2 bases from J, leaving 15 bases between. The CDR3 contains 16 residues. Germline V gene sequence: CDR1 SGHDT, CDR2 YYEEEE. The receptor was derived from a human donor in good health (CMV status not recorded). Some clones in this sample may be carry-over from other donors' samples. The chain employs TRBV5-6 and TRBJ1-5; TRBD1 is a possible D gene (5 bases). Specimen: PBMCs. The CDR3 DNA sequence: TGTGCCAGCAGCTCCTTCCGGGACCGGGGCAATCAGCCCCAGCATTTT. Translating it yields CASSSFRDRGNQPQHF.